These 10 T cell receptor beta chains were all obtained from the same sample, sequenced in a study of CD8 T cells in ankylosing spondylitis. MiXCR was run by TCRdb on the 5' RACE reads, yielding one entry per CDR3 protein. In the table there are about 840,000 distinct CDR3 sequences, about 11% of which are singletons. What these receptors recognize is not known. General study results and limits: Among TCR beta sequences, a motif of several highly homologous variants appeared characteristic of ankylosing spondylitis blood.

The sample comprised blood, either unsorted or a sorted T cell fraction (not recorded which). These receptors originate from a male donor with ankylosing spondylitis.

This clonotype was seen only a few times. The V gene is TRBV4-1, the J gene TRBJ2-1, with D perhaps TRBD1 or TRBD2 (5 bases each). Germline assignment: CDR1 MGHRA and CDR2 YSYEKL. This CDR3 region has 16 residues. V dropped 4 bases and J dropped 1 base, with 14 bases sitting between them. The CDR3 DNA follows: TGCGCCAGCAGCCTCGGGGACGGCGGTTCCTACAATGAGCAGTTCTTC. Amino acid sequence: CASSLGDGGSYNEQFF.

The CDR3 nucleotides are TGTGCCAGCAGTTACAGGGTGGCCACCGGGGAGCTGTTTTTT. Translating gives CASSYRVATGELFF. This chain joins TRBV6-5 and TRBJ2-2, with no clear D. The V gene lost 2 bases and the J gene lost 4 bases, with 8 bases spanning the gap. Germline values: CDR1 MNHEY, CDR2 SVGAGI. CDR3 size: 14 residues.

This clonotype was picked up many times. The chain links TRBV12-3 or TRBV12-4 to TRBJ2-1, with 7 bases aligning to TRBD1. CDR3 length: 14 amino acids. V gave up 3 bases and J gave up 6 bases; unmatched junction bases: 5. CDR3 coding DNA: TGTGCCAGCAGTTTGAGGGGGCCTCGCAATGAGCAGTTCTTC. Translated, it gives CASSLRGPRNEQFF.

This clonotype was observed many times. The chain combines TRBV6-6 with TRBJ1-1, with no clear D. Germline assignment: CDR1 MNHNY and CDR2 SVGAGI (reference sequence). The CDR3 totals 13 residues. Trimming left V 7 bases short and J 2 bases short, with 11 bases between. CDR3 protein: CASTQGLNTEAFF. As DNA, the CDR3 is TGTGCCAGCACCCAAGGGTTAAACACTGAAGCTTTCTTT.

This rearrangement joins TRBV9 to TRBJ2-7; TRBD2 matches 13 bases. V was pared by 5 bases and J by 5 bases, with 7 bases of the junction left unmatched. CDR3 size: 15 residues. Germline-derived CDR1 and CDR2 are SGDLS and YYNGEE. In DNA, the CDR3 is TGTGCCAGCAGTGTTACCGGGACTAGCGGGAACGAGCAGTACTTC. This gives the protein CASSVTGTSGNEQYF.

This clonotype was detected many times. V usage is TRBV20-1 and J usage is TRBJ2-1, with D unresolved. The CDR3 consists of 15 residues. Germline loops: CDR1 DFQATT, CDR2 SNEGSKA (reference sequence). Trimming cost V 4 bases and J 0 bases, with 13 bases left between them. CDR3 coding DNA: TGCAGTGCTATACCCTTAGTTGACTCCTACAATGAGCAGTTCTTC. Its translation is CSAIPLVDSYNEQFF.

The chain is built from TRBV4-3 and TRBJ2-3; the match to TRBD1 covers 10 bases. In germline, CDR1 is LGHNA, CDR2 YSLEER. Trimming at V came to 3 bases and at J to 3 bases, leaving 3 bases not matched to a gene. This CDR3 region has 15 residues. The CDR3 loop reads CASSHRQGATDTQYF. DNA of the CDR3: TGCGCCAGCAGCCACAGACAGGGGGCGACAGATACGCAGTATTTT.

This rearrangement joins TRBV4-1 to TRBJ1-6; weak D call: TRBD1 (5 bases). V dropped 1 base and J dropped 11 bases, with 6 bases sitting between them. The CDR3 contains 12 residues. CDR1 and CDR2 from the germline V gene are MGHRA and YSYEKL. The CDR3: CASSQVGPPLHF. CDR3 in DNA: TGCGCCAGCAGCCAAGTGGGGCCACCCCTCCACTTT.

This clonotype appeared once. This sequence joins TRBV15 and TRBJ2-1; D unresolved. Germline CDR1 is LNHNV and CDR2 is YYDKDF (reference sequence). Trimming removed 1 base at V and 5 bases at J, with 9 bases between. This CDR3 is 14 amino acids long. CDR3 region: CATSRGNLNNEQFF. The CDR3 nucleotides are TGTGCCACCAGCAGAGGTAACCTTAACAATGAGCAGTTCTTC.

The rearrangement links TRBV4-2 to TRBJ2-1; D gene ambiguous. Germline V gives CDR1 LGHNA, CDR2 YNFKEQ. This CDR3 is built from 15 residues. V lost 1 base and J 5 bases, leaving 12 bases between the germline ends. Written as DNA, the CDR3 is TGTGCCAGCAGCCAAGGGGCCGGTGATGACAATGAGCAGTTCTTC. It specifies CASSQGAGDDNEQFF.